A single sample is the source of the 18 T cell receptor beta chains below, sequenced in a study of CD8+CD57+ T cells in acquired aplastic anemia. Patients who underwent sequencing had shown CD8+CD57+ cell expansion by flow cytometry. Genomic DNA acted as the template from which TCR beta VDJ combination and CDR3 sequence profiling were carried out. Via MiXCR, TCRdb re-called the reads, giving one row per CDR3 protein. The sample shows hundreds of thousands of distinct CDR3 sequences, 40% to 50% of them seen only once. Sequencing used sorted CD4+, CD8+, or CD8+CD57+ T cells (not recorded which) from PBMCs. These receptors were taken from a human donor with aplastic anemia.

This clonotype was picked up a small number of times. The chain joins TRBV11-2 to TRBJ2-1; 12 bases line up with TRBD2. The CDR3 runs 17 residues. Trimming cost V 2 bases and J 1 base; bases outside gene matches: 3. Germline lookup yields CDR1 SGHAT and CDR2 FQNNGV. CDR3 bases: TGTGCCAGCAGCTTACTAGCGGGAGGGTTTTCCTACAATGAGCAGTTCTTC. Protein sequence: CASSLLAGGFSYNEQFF. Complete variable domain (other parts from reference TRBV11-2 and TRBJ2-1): EAGVAQSPRYKIIEKRQSVAFWCNPISGHATLYWYQQILGQGPKLLIQFQNNGVVDDSQLPKDRFSAERLKGVDSTLKIQPAKLEDSAVYLCASSLLAGGFSYNEQFFGPGTRLTVL.

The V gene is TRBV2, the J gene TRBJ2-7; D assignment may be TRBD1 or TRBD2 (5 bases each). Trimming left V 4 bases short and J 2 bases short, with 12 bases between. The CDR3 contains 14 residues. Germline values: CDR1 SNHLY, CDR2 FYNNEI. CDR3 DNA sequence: TGTGCCAGCAGTGTCGGGGCCCCAACCTACGAGCAGTACTTC. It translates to CASSVGAPTYEQYF.

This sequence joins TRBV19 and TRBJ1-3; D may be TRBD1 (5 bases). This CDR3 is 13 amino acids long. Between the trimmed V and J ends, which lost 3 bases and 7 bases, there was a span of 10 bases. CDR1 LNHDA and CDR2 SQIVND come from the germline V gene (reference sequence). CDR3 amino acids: CASSIQGRNTIYF. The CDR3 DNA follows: TGTGCCAGTAGTATCCAGGGTCGGAACACCATATATTTT.

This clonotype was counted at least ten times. The CDR3 sequence: CASSPDSRDDEKLFF. CDR3 sequence (DNA): TGTGCCAGCAGCCCAGACAGTCGAGATGATGAAAAACTGTTTTTT. This chain joins TRBV9 and TRBJ1-4; maybe TRBD1 (5 bases). The CDR3 consists of 15 residues. V was cut by 4 bases and J by 6 bases, with 16 bases left in between. Germline lookup yields CDR1 SGDLS and CDR2 YYNGEE.

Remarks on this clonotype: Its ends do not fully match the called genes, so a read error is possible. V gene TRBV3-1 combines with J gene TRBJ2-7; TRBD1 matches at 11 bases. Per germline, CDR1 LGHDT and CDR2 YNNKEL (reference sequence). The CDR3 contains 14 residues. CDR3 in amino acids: CASSPGQGVDEQCF. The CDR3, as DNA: TGTGCCAGCAGCCCGGGACAGGGGGTCGACGAGCAGTGCTTC.

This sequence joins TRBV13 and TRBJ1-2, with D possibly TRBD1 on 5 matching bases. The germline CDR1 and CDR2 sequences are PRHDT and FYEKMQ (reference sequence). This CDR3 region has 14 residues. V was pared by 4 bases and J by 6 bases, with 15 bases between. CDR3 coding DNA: TGTGCCAGCAGCTCGGATAGGGGTTACGATGGCTACACCTTC. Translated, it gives CASSSDRGYDGYTF.

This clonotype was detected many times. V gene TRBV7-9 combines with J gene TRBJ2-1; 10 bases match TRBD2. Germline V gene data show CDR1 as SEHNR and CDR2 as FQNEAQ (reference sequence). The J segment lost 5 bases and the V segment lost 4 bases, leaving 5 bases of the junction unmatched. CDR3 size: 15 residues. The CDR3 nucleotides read TGTGCCAGCAGCTCAACTAGCGGGGAAAACAATGAGCAGTTCTTC. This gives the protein CASSSTSGENNEQFF. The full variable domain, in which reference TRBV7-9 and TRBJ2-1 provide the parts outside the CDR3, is DTGVSQNPRHKITKRGQNVTFRCDPISEHNRLYWYRQTLGQGPEFLTYFQNEAQLEKSRLLSDRFSAERPKGSFSTLEIQRTEQGDSAMYLCASSSTSGENNEQFFGPGTRLTVL.

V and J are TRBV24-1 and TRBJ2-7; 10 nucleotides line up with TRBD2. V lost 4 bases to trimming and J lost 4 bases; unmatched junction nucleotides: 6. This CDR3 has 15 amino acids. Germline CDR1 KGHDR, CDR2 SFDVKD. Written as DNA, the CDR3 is TGTGCCACCAGTGACACCGGGACTAGCGCGTACGAGCAGTACTTC. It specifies CATSDTGTSAYEQYF.

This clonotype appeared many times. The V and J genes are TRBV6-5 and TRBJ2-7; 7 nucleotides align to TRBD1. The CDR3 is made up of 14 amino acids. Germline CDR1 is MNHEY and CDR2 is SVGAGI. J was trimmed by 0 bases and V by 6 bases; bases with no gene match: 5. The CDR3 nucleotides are TGTGCCAGCAGAGGACAGGAAAGCTCCTACGAGCAGTACTTC. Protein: CASRGQESSYEQYF.

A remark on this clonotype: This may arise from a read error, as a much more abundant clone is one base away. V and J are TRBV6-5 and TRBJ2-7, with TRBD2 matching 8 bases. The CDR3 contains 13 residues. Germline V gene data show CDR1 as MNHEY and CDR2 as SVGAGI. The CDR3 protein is CVSSYGTSGEQYF. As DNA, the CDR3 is TGTGTCAGCAGTTACGGGACTAGTGGGGAGCAGTACTTC.

CDR3 nucleotide sequence: TGTGCCAGCGCTACGGTCAGGGGCCCTACTAGCTCCTACAATGAGCAGTTCTTC. Protein sequence: CASATVRGPTSSYNEQFF. The chain employs TRBV5-6 and TRBJ2-1; the D gene is possibly TRBD1 (6 bases). Germline lookup yields CDR1 SGHDT and CDR2 YYEEEE. This CDR3 is built from 18 residues. Trimming cost V 7 bases and J 0 bases, with 23 bases left between them.

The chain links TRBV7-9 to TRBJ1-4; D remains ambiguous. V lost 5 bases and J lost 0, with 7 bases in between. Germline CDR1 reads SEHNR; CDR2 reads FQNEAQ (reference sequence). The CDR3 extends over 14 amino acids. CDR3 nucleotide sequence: TGTGCCAGCAGCAAGTCCGCAACTAATGAAAAACTGTTTTTT. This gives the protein CASSKSATNEKLFF.

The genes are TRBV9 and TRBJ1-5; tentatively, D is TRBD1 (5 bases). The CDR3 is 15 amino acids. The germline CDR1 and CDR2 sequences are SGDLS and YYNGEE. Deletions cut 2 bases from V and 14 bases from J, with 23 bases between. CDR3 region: CASSVGTSGRADEHF. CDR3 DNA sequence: TGTGCCAGCAGCGTGGGGACTAGCGGGAGGGCCGATGAGCATTTT.

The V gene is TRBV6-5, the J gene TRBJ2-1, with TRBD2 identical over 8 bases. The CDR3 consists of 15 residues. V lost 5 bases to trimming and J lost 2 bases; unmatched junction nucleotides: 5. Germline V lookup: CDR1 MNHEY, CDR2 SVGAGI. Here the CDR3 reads CASSRSGDPYNEQFF. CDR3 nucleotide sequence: TGTGCCAGCAGTCGTAGCGGGGACCCCTACAATGAGCAGTTCTTC.

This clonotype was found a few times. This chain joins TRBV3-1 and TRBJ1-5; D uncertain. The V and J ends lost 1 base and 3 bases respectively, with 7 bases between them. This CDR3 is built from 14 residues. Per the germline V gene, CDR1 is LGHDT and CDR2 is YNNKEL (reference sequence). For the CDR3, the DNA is TGTGCCAGCAGCCAAGCCGTAGTCAATCAGCCCCAGCATTTT. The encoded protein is CASSQAVVNQPQHF.

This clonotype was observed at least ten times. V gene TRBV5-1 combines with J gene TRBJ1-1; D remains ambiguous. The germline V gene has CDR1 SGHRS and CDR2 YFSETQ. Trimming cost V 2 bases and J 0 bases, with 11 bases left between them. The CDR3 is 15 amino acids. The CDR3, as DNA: TGCGCCAGCAGCTTTGTAGGTGGCATGAACACTGAAGCTTTCTTT. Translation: CASSFVGGMNTEAFF.

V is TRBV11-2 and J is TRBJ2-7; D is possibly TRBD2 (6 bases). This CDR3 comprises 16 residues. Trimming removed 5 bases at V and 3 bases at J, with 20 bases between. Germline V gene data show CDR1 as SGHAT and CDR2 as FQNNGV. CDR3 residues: CASSANMGLTDYEQYF. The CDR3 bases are TGTGCCAGCAGCGCCAATATGGGACTCACCGACTACGAGCAGTACTTC.

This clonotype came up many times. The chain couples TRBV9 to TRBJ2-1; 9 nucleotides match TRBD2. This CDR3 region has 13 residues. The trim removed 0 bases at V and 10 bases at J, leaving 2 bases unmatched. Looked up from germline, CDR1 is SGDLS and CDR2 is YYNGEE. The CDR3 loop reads CASSVGTSEEQFF. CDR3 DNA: TGTGCCAGCAGCGTAGGGACTAGCGAGGAGCAGTTCTTC.